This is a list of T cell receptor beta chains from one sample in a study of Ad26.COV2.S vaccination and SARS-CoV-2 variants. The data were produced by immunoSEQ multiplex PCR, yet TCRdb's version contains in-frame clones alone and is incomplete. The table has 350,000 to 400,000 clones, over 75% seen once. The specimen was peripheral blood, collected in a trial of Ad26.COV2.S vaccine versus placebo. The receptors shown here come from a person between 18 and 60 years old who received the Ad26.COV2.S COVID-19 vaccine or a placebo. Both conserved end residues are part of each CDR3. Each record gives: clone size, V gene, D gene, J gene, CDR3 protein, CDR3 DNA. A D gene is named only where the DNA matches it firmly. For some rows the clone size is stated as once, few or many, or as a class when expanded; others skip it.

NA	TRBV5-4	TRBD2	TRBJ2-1	CASQREISYNEQFF	TGTGCCAGCCAGCGGGAGATATCCTACAATGAGCAGTTCTTC
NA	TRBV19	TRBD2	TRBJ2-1	CASSTRRAGVEQFF	TGTGCCAGTAGTACCCGCCGAGCGGGAGTTGAGCAGTTCTTC
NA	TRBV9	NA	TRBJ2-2	CASSVSGANTGELFF	TGTGCCAGCAGCGTATCAGGGGCGAACACCGGGGAGCTGTTTTTT
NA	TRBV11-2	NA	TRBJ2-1	CASSLEYEQFF	TGTGCCAGCAGCTTAGAGTATGAGCAGTTCTTC
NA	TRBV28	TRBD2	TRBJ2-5	CASSLELAGATTVRPGRKTETQYF	TGTGCCAGCAGTTTGGAGCTAGCGGGGGCCACGACAGTACGACCAGGGCGAAAAACGGAGACCCAGTACTTC
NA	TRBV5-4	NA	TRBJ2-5	CASSLDSKTQYF	TGTGCCAGCAGCTTGGACAGTAAGACCCAGTACTTC
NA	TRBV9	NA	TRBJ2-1	CASSVATWDEQFF	TGTGCCAGCAGCGTAGCGACCTGGGATGAGCAGTTCTTC
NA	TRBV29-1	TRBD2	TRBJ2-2	CSVRGLADTGELFF	TGCAGCGTAAGGGGACTAGCCGACACCGGGGAGCTGTTTTTT
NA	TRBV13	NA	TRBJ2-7	CASSSGYEQYF	TGTGCCAGCAGCTCAGGCTACGAGCAGTACTTC
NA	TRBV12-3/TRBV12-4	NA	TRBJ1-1	CASTSAGLAEAFF	TGTGCCAGCACCTCCGCCGGTCTTGCTGAAGCTTTCTTT
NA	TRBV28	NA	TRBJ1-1	CASSIPGITEAFF	TGTGCCAGCAGTATCCCAGGGATCACTGAAGCTTTCTTT
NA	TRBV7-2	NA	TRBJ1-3	CASSLGLPSSGNTIYF	TGTGCCAGCAGCTTGGGCCTACCAAGCTCTGGAAACACCATATATTTT
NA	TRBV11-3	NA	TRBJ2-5	CASSFEGYQETQYF	TGTGCCAGCAGCTTTGAAGGGTACCAAGAGACCCAGTACTTC
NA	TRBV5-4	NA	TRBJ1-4	CASSLSSEKLFF	TGTGCCAGCAGCTTGAGTTCTGAAAAACTGTTTTTT
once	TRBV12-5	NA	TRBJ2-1	CASGLGSNEQFF	TGTGCTAGTGGTTTGGGCAGCAATGAGCAGTTCTTC
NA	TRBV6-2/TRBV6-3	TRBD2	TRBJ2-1	CASSYQRYGGKRERDEQFF	TGTGCCAGCAGTTACCAAAGATACGGGGGGAAGCGGGAGCGCGATGAGCAGTTCTTC
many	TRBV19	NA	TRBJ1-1	CASSIGTNTEAFF	TGTGCCAGTAGTATAGGGACAAACACTGAAGCTTTCTTT
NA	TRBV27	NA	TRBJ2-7	CASISARTYEQYF	TGTGCCAGCATCTCAGCGCGGACCTACGAGCAGTACTTC
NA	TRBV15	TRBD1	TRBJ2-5	CATSRSPDRGSGETQYF	TGTGCCACCAGCAGATCCCCGGACAGGGGGAGTGGAGAGACCCAGTACTTC
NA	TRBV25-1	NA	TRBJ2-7	CASSRGDGYEQYF	TGTGCCAGCAGCCGCGGGGACGGGTACGAGCAGTACTTC
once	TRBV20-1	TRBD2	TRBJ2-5	CSASQTPPLAGRETQYF	TGCAGTGCTAGTCAAACCCCCCCCCTAGCGGGACGGGAGACCCAGTACTTC
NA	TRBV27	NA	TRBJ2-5	CASGPSARETQYF	TGTGCCAGCGGCCCTAGCGCTCGAGAGACCCAGTACTTC
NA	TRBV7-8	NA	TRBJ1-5	CASSRISGTFNQPQHF	TGTGCCAGCAGCCGAATTTCAGGGACCTTTAATCAGCCCCAGCATTTT
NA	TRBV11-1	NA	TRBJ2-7	CASSLPGLVAYEQYF	TGTGCCAGCAGCTTACCGGGACTCGTGGCCTACGAGCAGTACTTC
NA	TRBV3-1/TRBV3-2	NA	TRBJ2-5	CASSPPGYETQYF	TGTGCCAGCAGCCCCCCGGGGTATGAGACCCAGTACTTC
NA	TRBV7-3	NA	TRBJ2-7	CASSLTGQFGEQYF	TGTGCCAGCAGCTTAACAGGACAATTCGGCGAGCAGTACTTC
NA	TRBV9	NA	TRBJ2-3	CASSVFSGSTDTQYF	TGTGCCAGCAGCGTATTTAGCGGTAGCACAGATACGCAGTATTTT
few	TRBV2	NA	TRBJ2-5	CASSEGVSQETQYF	TGTGCCAGCAGTGAAGGTGTCAGTCAAGAGACCCAGTACTTC
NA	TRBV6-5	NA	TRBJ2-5	CASRTGFQETQYF	TGTGCCAGCAGAACAGGGTTCCAAGAGACCCAGTACTTC
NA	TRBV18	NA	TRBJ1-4	CASSPGAQREKLFF	TGTGCCAGCTCACCAGGCGCCCAAAGGGAAAAACTGTTTTTT
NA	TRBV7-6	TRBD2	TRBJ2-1	CASSLDPSGSSYNEQFF	TGTGCCAGCAGCTTAGACCCTAGCGGGAGCTCCTACAATGAGCAGTTCTTC
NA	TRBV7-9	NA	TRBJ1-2	CASSSDSNYGYTF	TGTGCCAGCAGCTCGGACAGTAACTATGGCTACACCTTC
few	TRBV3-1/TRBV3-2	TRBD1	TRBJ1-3	CASSQIPTGAGNTIYF	TGTGCCAGCAGCCAGATACCAACAGGGGCGGGAAACACCATATATTTT
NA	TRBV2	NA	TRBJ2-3	CASSEYSPGVAITDTQYF	TGTGCCAGCAGTGAATACTCCCCCGGGGTAGCTATAACAGATACGCAGTATTTT
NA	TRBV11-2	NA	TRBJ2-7	CASSLVAREAYEQYF	TGTGCCAGCAGCTTAGTTGCGAGGGAAGCCTACGAGCAGTACTTC
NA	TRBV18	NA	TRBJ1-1	CASSPSGTGNTEAFF	TGTGCCAGCTCACCGTCCGGGACGGGCAACACTGAAGCTTTCTTT
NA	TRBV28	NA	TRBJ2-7	CASKGRAYEQYF	TGTGCCAGCAAGGGACGGGCCTACGAGCAGTACTTC
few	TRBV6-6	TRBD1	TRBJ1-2	CASSYSTGVGGYTF	TGTGCCAGCAGTTACTCAACAGGGGTGGGTGGCTACACCTTC
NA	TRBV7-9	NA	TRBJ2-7	CASSLLSEQYF	TGTGCCAGCAGCTTATTATCCGAGCAGTACTTC
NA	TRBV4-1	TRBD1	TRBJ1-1	CASSQDRTGQENTEAFF	TGCGCCAGCAGCCAAGATCGTACAGGACAGGAGAACACTGAAGCTTTCTTT
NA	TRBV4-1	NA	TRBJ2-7	CASSQGGSSYEQYF	TGCGCCAGCAGCCAAGGTGGCAGTAGCTACGAGCAGTACTTC
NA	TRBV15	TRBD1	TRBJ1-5	CATSSDRGLGQPQHF	TGTGCCACCAGCAGCGACAGGGGGCTGGGACAGCCCCAGCATTTT
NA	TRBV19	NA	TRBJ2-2	CASSGRNTGELFF	TGTGCCAGTAGCGGGAGAAATACCGGGGAGCTGTTTTTT
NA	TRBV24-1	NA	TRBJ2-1	CATRPGTLNEQFF	TGTGCCACCCGACCCGGGACACTCAATGAGCAGTTCTTC
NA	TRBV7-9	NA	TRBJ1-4	CASSPRGNDNEKLFF	TGTGCCAGCAGCCCCAGGGGAAATGATAATGAAAAACTGTTTTTT
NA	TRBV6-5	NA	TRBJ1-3	CASIRSISRNTIYF	TGTGCCAGCATTAGATCGATTAGTCGGAACACCATATATTTT